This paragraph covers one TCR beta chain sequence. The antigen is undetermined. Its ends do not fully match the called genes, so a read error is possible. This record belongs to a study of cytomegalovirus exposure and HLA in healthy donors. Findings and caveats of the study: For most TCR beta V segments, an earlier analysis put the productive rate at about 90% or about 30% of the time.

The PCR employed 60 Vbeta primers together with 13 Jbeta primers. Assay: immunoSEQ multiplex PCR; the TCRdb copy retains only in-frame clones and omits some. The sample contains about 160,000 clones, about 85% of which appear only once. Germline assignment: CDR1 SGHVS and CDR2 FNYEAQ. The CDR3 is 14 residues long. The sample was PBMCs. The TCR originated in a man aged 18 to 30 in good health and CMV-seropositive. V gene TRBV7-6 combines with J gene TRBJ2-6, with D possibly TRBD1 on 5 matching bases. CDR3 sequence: CASSRSSGANGLTF. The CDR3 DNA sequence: TGTGCCAGCAGCAGATCCTCTGGGGCCAACGGCCTGACTTTC.